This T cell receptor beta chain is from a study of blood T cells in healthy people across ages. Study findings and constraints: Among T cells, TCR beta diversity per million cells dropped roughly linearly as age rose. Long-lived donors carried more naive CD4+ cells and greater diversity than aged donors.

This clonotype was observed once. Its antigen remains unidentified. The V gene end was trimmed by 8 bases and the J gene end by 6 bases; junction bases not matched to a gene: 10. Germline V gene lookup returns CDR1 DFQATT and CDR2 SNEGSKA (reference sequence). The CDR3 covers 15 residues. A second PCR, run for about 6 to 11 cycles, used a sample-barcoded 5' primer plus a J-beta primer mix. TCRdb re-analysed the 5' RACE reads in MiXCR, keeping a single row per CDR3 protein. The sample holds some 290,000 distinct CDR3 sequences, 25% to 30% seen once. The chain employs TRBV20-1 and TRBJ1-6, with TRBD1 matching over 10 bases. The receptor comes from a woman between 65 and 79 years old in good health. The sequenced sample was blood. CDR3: CSTSPGQGINSPLHF. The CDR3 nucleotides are TGCAGTACGAGCCCGGGACAGGGGATTAATTCACCCCTCCACTTT.